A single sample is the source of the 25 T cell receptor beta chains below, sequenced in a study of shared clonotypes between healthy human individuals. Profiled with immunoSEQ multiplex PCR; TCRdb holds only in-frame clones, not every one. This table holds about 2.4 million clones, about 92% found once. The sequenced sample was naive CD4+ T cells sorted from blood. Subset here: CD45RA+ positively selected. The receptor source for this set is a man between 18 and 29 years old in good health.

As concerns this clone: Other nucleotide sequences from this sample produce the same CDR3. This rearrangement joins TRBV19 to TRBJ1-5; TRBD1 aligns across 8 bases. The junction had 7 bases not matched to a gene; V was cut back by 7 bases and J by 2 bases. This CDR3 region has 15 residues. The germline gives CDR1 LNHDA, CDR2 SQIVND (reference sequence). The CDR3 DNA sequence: TGTGCCAGTAATGTCAGGGGGCAGGGCAATCAGCCCCAGCATTTT. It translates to CASNVRGQGNQPQHF.

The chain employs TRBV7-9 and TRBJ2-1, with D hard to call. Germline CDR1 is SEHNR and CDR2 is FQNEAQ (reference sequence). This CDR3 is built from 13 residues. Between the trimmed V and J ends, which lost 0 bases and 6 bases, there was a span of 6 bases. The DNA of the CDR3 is TGTGCCAGCAGCTTAGCGCCGGTCAATGAGCAGTTCTTC. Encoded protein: CASSLAPVNEQFF. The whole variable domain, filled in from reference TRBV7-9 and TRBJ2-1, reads DTGVSQNPRHKITKRGQNVTFRCDPISEHNRLYWYRQTLGQGPEFLTYFQNEAQLEKSRLLSDRFSAERPKGSFSTLEIQRTEQGDSAMYLCASSLAPVNEQFFGPGTRLTVL.

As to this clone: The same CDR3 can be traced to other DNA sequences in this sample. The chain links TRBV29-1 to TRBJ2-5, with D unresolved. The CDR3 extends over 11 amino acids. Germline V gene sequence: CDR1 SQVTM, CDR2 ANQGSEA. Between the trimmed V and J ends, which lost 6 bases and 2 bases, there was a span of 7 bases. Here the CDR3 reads CSVGIQETQYF. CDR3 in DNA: TGCAGCGTGGGAATTCAAGAGACCCAGTACTTC.

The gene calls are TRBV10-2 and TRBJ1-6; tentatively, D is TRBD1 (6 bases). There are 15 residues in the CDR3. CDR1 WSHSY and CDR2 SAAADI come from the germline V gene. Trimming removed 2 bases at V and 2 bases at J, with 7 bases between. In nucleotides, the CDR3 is TGCGCCAGCAGTGAGAAGGGGGCCTATAATTCACCCCTCCACTTT. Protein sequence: CASSEKGAYNSPLHF.

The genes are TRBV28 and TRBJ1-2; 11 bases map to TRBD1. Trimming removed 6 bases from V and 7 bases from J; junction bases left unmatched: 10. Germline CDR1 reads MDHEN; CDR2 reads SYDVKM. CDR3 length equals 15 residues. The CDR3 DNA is TGTGCCAGCAGCACACCGGGACAGGGGGTTGTTGGCTACACCTTC. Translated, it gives CASSTPGQGVVGYTF.

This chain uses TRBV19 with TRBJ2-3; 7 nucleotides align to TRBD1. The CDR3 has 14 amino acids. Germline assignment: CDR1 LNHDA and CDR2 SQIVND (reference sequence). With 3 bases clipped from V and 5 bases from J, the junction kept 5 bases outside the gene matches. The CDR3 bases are TGTGCCAGTAGTATCGGGACAGCAAAAGATACGCAGTATTTT. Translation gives CASSIGTAKDTQYF.

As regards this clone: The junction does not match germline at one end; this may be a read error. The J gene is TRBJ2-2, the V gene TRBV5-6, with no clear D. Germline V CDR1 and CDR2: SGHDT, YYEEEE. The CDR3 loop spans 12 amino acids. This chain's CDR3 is CASSPNTGELFF. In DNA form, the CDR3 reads TGTGCCAGCAGCCCGAATACCGGGGAGCTGTTTTTT.

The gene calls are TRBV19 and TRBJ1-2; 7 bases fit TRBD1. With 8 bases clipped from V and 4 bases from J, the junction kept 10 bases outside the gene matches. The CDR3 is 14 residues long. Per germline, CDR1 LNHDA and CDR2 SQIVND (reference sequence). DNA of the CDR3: TGTGCCAGTCGGGACAGCGTCGGGTCCTATGGCTACACCTTC. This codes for CASRDSVGSYGYTF.

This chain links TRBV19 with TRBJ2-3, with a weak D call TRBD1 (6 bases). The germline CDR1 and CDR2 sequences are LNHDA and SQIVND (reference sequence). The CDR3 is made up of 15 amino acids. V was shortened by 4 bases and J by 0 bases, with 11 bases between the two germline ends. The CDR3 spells CASSTYRESTDTQYF. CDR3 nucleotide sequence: TGTGCCAGTAGTACGTACAGGGAAAGCACAGATACGCAGTATTTT.

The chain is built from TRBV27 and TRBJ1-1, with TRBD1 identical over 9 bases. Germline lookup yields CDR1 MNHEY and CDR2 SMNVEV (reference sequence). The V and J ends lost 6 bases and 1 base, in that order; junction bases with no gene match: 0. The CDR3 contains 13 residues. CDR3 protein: CASRGQGNTEAFF. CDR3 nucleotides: TGTGCCAGCAGGGGACAGGGGAACACTGAAGCTTTCTTT.

CDR3 residues: CASSVSLGSESYEQYF. The CDR3 coding sequence is TGTGCCAGCAGCGTTAGCCTTGGAAGCGAGTCCTACGAGCAGTACTTC. This chain uses TRBV9 with TRBJ2-5, with no clear D. The J call is in doubt because the DNA end fits TRBJ2-7 better. There are 16 residues in the CDR3. Germline CDR1 reads SGDLS; CDR2 reads YYNGEE.

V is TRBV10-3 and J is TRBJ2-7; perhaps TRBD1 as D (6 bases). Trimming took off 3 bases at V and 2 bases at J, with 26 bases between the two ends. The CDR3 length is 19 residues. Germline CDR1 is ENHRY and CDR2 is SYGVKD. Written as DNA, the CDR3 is TGTGCCATCAGTGATCTAAGACAGGCAACTACGACTAACGCCTACGAGCAGTACTTC. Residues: CAISDLRQATTTNAYEQYF.

The DNA for the CDR3 is TGCGCCAGCAGCTTGTCCCCGGGACTAGCGGTAGAGCAGTACTTC. Encoded protein: CASSLSPGLAVEQYF. The rearrangement uses TRBV5-1 and TRBJ2-7; 11 bases agree with TRBD2. Germline CDR1 and CDR2: SGHRS and YFSETQ. Trimming removed 1 base from V and 7 bases from J; junction bases left unmatched: 7. This CDR3 has 15 amino acids.

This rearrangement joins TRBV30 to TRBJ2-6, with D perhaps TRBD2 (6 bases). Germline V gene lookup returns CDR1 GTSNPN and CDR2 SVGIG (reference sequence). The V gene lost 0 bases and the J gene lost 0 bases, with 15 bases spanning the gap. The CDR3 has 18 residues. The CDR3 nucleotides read TGTGCCTGGAGTGTATTACTTATGGGACTCTCTGGGGCCAACGTCCTGACTTTC. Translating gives CAWSVLLMGLSGANVLTF. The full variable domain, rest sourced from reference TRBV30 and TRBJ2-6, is SQTIHQWPATLVQPVGSPLSLECTVEGTSNPNLYWYRQAAGRGLQLLFYSVGIGQISSEVPQNLSASRPQDRQFILSSKKLLLSDSGFYLCAWSVLLMGLSGANVLTFGAGSRLTVL.

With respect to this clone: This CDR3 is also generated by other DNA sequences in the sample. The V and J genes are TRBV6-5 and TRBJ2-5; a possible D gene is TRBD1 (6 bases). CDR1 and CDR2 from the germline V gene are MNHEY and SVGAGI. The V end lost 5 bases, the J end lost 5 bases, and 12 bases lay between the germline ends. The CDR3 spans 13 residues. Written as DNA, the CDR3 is TGTGCCAGCAGTCGGACAGTGGGGGAGACCCAGTACTTC. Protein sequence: CASSRTVGETQYF.

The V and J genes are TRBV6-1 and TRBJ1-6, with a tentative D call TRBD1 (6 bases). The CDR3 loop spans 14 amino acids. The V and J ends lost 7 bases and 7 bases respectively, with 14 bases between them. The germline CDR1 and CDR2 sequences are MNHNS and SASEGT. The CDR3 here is CASTIGQLNSPLHF. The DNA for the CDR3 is TGTGCCAGCACAATCGGACAGCTAAATTCACCCCTCCACTTT.

This CDR3 is CASTHLGQANTEAFF. The CDR3 DNA reads TGTGCCAGCACCCACCTAGGACAGGCGAACACTGAAGCTTTCTTT. V gene TRBV11-2 combines with J gene TRBJ1-1, with 7 bases aligning to TRBD1. Germline values: CDR1 SGHAT, CDR2 FQNNGV. V lost 7 bases, J lost 1 base, and 9 bases stayed unmatched. The CDR3 is 15 amino acids.

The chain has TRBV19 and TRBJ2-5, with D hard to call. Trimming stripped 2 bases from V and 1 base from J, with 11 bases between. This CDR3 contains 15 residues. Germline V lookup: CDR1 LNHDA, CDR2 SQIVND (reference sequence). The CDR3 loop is CASSIRYGSQETQYF. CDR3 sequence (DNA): TGTGCCAGTAGTATACGTTACGGTAGCCAAGAGACCCAGTACTTC.

The CDR3 DNA reads as TGCGCCAGCAGCTTGGTGTCCACACCGAACACCGGGGAGCTGTTTTTT. This sequence encodes CASSLVSTPNTGELFF. V and J are TRBV5-1 and TRBJ2-2; D remains unclear. Germline CDR1 reads SGHRS; CDR2 reads YFSETQ. Deletions cut 0 bases from V and 0 bases from J, with 9 bases between. This CDR3 is built from 16 residues.

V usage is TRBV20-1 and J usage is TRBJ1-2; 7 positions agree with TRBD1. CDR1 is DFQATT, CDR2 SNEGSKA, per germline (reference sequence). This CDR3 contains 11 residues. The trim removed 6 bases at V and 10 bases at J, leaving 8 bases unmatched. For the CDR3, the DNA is TGCAGTGCACCAGGGGGTCCCTCCTACACCTTC. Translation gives CSAPGGPSYTF.

The CDR3 spells CASSYRQGLSYEQYF. The CDR3 DNA follows: TGTGCCAGCAGTTACAGACAGGGGCTCTCCTACGAGCAGTACTTC. The chain couples TRBV6-6 to TRBJ2-7, with 8 bases matching TRBD1. Germline values: CDR1 MNHNY, CDR2 SVGAGI (reference sequence). The trim removed 2 bases at V and 0 bases at J, leaving 3 bases unmatched. The CDR3 contains 15 residues.

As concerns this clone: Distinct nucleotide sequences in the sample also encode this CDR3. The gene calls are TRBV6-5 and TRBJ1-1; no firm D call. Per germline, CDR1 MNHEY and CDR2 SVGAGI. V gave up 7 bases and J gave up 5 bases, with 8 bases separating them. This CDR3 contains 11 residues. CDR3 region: CASTQGTEAFF. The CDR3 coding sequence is TGTGCCAGCACCCAAGGTACTGAAGCTTTCTTT.

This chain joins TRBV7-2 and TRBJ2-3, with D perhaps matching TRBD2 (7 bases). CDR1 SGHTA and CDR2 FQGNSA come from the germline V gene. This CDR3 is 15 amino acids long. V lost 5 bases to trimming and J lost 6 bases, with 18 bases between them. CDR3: CASSISRGGHDTQYF. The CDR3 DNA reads TGTGCCAGCAGCATAAGTAGGGGGGGCCACGATACGCAGTATTTT.

This CDR3 is CATLGNTEAFF. DNA for the CDR3: TGCGCCACCCTTGGGAACACTGAAGCTTTCTTT. The chain employs TRBV10-2 and TRBJ1-1; no reliable D call. The germline CDR1 and CDR2 sequences are WSHSY and SAAADI. The V and J ends lost 10 bases and 1 base respectively, with 7 bases between them. This CDR3 spans 11 amino acids.

The CDR3 coding sequence is TGTGCCAGCAGTTCCGTAGATGAGCAGTTCTTC. Translated: CASSSVDEQFF. This chain connects TRBV27 to TRBJ2-1, with D unresolved. CDR1 is MNHEY and CDR2 is SMNVEV in the germline V gene (reference sequence). Trimming left V 4 bases short and J 8 bases short, with 6 bases between. The CDR3 totals 11 residues.